These T cell receptor beta chains were read from a single sample in a study of blood T cells in healthy people across ages. TCRdb re-called the 5' RACE reads through MiXCR, storing one row per CDR3 protein. This sample carries hundreds of thousands of distinct CDR3 sequences, 25% to 35% of them seen once, and the ten largest clones take around 16%. Sequencing was performed on blood. The receptors were gathered from an elderly woman in good health. CDR3s include the opening cysteine and the closing phenylalanine or tryptophan.

v_call cdr3_aa
TRBV20-1 CSAPAGDSLRGEQYF
TRBV27 CACGGSYNSPLHF
TRBV9 CASSVNTRGTEAFF
TRBV27 CASKEQIAKNIQYF
TRBV20-1 CSATRTPSMKGYTF
TRBV20-1 CSARDLGRDSPLHF
TRBV12-3/TRBV12-4 CASSLYSSGGPGKETQYF
TRBV6-6 CASSSGTSTEAFF
TRBV10-2 CASRDTSGGASEQFF
TRBV18 CASSPYAGAEAFF
TRBV18 CASSPQGADSPLHF
TRBV15 CATSTGQGRGYEQYF
TRBV6-2/TRBV6-3 CASSPYRLGNYGYTF
TRBV19 CASSRRGVRELFF
TRBV7-2 CASSLAGSGGVAKNIQYF
TRBV6-5 CASRPDRTSNQPQHF
TRBV7-9 CASTLGVAGSDEQFF
TRBV30 CAWASGYEQYF
TRBV6-5 CAGRRGRGTQFF
TRBV6-6 CASGSNEKLFF
TRBV7-2 CASSLGSGGAKNIQYF
TRBV20-1 CSARATGIHSNQPQHF
TRBV7-2 CASSLEAVPQETQYF
TRBV20-1 CSATGHRGSNYGYTF
TRBV11-2 CASSPGFFQETQYF
TRBV9 CASSKGQGSYNEQFF
TRBV6-5 CASSSGIPGQGRSPLHF
TRBV20-1 CSARDTGGSNYEQYF
TRBV20-1 CSAPMTESSYNSPLHF
TRBV30 CAWSGLAGGRNPDSSYNEQFF
TRBV10-2 CASSGLAGVSYEQYF
TRBV4-2 CASSQGTGGNYGYTF
TRBV6-2/TRBV6-3 CASSPKDRSHGYTF
TRBV20-1 CSAPRANTEAFF
TRBV12-3/TRBV12-4 CASSPGTSLTDTQYF
TRBV11-2 CASSLGGMTSAPYNEQFF
TRBV30 CAWSAMRTSGEETQYF
TRBV21-1 CASSPQRPSWGTGGGYTF
TRBV7-2 CASSLRAGGPDTQYF
TRBV5-1 CASSLVAGGSYNSPLHF
TRBV20-1 CSAREVSETQYF
TRBV15 CATNEQGYNEQFF
TRBV6-1 CASRRDRDSNQPQHF
TRBV7-9 CASSQIGANEQFF
TRBV20-1 CSAMGQQEAQFF
TRBV29-1 CSVMTGGGFYNEQFF
TRBV15 CATRGGGGLGETQYF
TRBV18 CASSPLDRADYGYTF
TRBV12-3/TRBV12-4 CASSFPGTEAFF
TRBV7-7 CASSLALGTSYEQYF